The entry below gives a single TCR beta chain sequence along with its context. These data originate in a study of blood T cell repertoires in COVID-19. At the level of the study: The analysed material was cDNA or gDNA that came from T cells, B-cell-depleted T cells, or PBMCs.

Per the study methods: Nucleated cell counts were estimated from reference gene primer amplification. Only in-frame clones appear in the TCRdb table, and some are missing; sequencing was by immunoSEQ multiplex PCR. V and J calls and clone size are given by that table; D and trimming were obtained from the DNA. The table shows roughly 410,000 clones, with 89% occurring only once. The clonotype was recovered from a man in his forties with acute or convalescent COVID-19. Sequenced: peripheral blood.

The CDR3 DNA follows: TGCGCCAGCAGCCTATCCAGGGGGCAGGGGGCGCTTGAGCAGTTCTTC. Protein: CASSLSRGQGALEQFF. This chain joins TRBV4-1 and TRBJ2-1; 8 bases line up with TRBD1. The germline CDR1 and CDR2 sequences are MGHRA and YSYEKL. There are 16 residues in the CDR3. V dropped 4 bases and J dropped 9; count of bases not matched to a gene: 14.